The 25 T cell receptor beta chains in this list originate from one sample, sequenced in a study of T-cell memory formation after mild COVID-19. Each CDR3 protein is one row after TCRdb ran MiXCR on the 5' RACE reads. This table has 150,000 to 200,000 distinct CDR3 sequences, around a tenth appearing once. The source material was PBMCs or a T cell subset sorted from them (not recorded which). These receptors originate from a man younger than 35 who had mild COVID-19 (a few samples of this study predate the infection). Cell type and time point are not known.

This clonotype was counted only a few times. The genes are TRBV4-2 and TRBJ1-6; D is perhaps TRBD1 (5 bases). Germline values: CDR1 LGHNA, CDR2 YNFKEQ. Trimming took 0 bases from V and 4 from J, leaving 13 bases between them. The CDR3 loop spans 17 amino acids. The CDR3 loop reads CASSQETGGGYNSPLHF. Here the CDR3 DNA reads TGTGCCAGCAGCCAAGAGACCGGGGGGGGGTATAATTCACCCCTCCACTTT.

This chain connects TRBV7-2 to TRBJ2-2; 7 nucleotides align to TRBD2. The length of the CDR3 is 16 residues. V lost 4 bases to trimming and J lost 3 bases; unmatched junction nucleotides: 8. Germline values: CDR1 SGHTA, CDR2 FQGNSA. The CDR3 coding sequence is TGTGCCAGCAGCTCCTATGGGGGGGTCGACACCGGGGAGCTGTTTTTT. Its translation is CASSSYGGVDTGELFF.

The chain couples TRBV6-5 to TRBJ1-1; a possible D gene is TRBD1 (5 bases). The CDR3 is 16 amino acids. Between the trimmed V and J ends, which lost 3 bases and 1 base, there was a span of 15 bases. Germline V lookup: CDR1 MNHEY, CDR2 SVGAGI. The CDR3 protein is CASSYSSGTENTEAFF. CDR3 DNA sequence: TGTGCCAGCAGTTATAGCTCCGGGACCGAGAACACTGAAGCTTTCTTT.

This sequence joins TRBV3-1 and TRBJ2-7, with 12 bases aligning to TRBD1. The CDR3 spans 15 residues. The V segment lost 6 bases and the J segment 5 bases; nucleotides outside the gene matches: 8. The germline gives CDR1 LGHDT, CDR2 YNNKEL (reference sequence). In DNA form, the CDR3 reads TGTGCCAGCAGAACTCGGGACAGGGGGCAAAACGAGCAGTACGTC. The encoded protein is CASRTRDRGQNEQYV.

V is TRBV28 and J is TRBJ2-2; D gene unclear. The CDR3 sequence is 14 residues long. CDR1 is MDHEN and CDR2 is SYDVKM in the germline V gene. The V end lost 7 bases, the J end lost 0 bases, and 9 bases lay between the germline ends. The CDR3 DNA is TGTGCCAGCATTGACTTCGCGAACACCGGGGAGCTGTTTTTT. The encoded protein is CASIDFANTGELFF.

CDR3 sequence (DNA): TGCGCCAGCAGCTTGGAAAGGGCGAACACCGGGGAGCTGTTTTTT. Its protein product is CASSLERANTGELFF. V and J are TRBV5-1 and TRBJ2-2; D is unresolved. Deletions cut 0 bases from V and 0 bases from J, with 6 bases between. This CDR3 contains 15 residues. Germline values: CDR1 SGHRS, CDR2 YFSETQ. Supplemented by reference TRBV5-1 and TRBJ2-2, the full variable domain reads KAGVTQTPRYLIKTRGQQVTLSCSPISGHRSVSWYQQTPGQGLQFLFEYFSETQRNKGNFPGRFSGRQFSNSRSEMNVSTLELGDSALYLCASSLERANTGELFFGEGSRLTVL.

This clonotype has a count of ten or more. The V call is TRBV5-1, the J call TRBJ2-3; D is undetermined. V shed 3 bases and J shed 0 bases, with 11 bases lying between them. The CDR3 is 15 residues long. Germline V gene lookup returns CDR1 SGHRS and CDR2 YFSETQ. CDR3 residues: CASSYSPSSTDTQYF. Written as DNA, the CDR3 is TGCGCCAGCAGCTACTCCCCCTCTAGCACAGATACGCAGTATTTT. The complete variable domain, with remaining parts taken from reference TRBV5-1 and TRBJ2-3, reads KAGVTQTPRYLIKTRGQQVTLSCSPISGHRSVSWYQQTPGQGLQFLFEYFSETQRNKGNFPGRFSGRQFSNSRSEMNVSTLELGDSALYLCASSYSPSSTDTQYFGPGTRLTVL.

This chain joins TRBV18 and TRBJ2-1; D assignment may be TRBD1 or TRBD2 (6 bases each). The ends were cut back, 4 bases at V and 4 bases at J, with 11 bases in the middle. The CDR3 runs to 14 residues. In germline, CDR1 is KGHSH, CDR2 LQKENI. The CDR3 sequence is CASSRGAPYNEQFF. The DNA for the CDR3 is TGTGCCAGCTCACGGGGGGCCCCGTACAATGAGCAGTTCTTC.

The chain employs TRBV5-1 and TRBJ1-3, with a weak D call TRBD1 (5 bases). The CDR3 loop spans 15 amino acids. Trimming took off 1 base at V and 0 bases at J, with 8 bases between the two ends. Germline lookup yields CDR1 SGHRS and CDR2 YFSETQ. As DNA, the CDR3 is TGCGCCAGCAGCTTGACAGGAGACTCTGGAAACACCATATATTTT. Amino acid sequence: CASSLTGDSGNTIYF.

The table lists this clonotype with many counts. The chain combines TRBV12-3 or TRBV12-4 with TRBJ2-7, with D unclear. The V end lost 7 bases, the J end lost 11 bases, and 18 bases lay between the germline ends. This CDR3 contains 12 residues. The CDR3 nucleotides are TGTGCCAGCACCAGTTATGCTGGCAGGAAGTACTTC. It specifies CASTSYAGRKYF.

This clonotype was picked up many times. This chain uses TRBV7-2 with TRBJ1-4, with D possibly TRBD1 on 5 matching bases. The germline V and J ends were trimmed by 1 base and 11 bases, with 17 bases remaining between them. This CDR3 spans 15 amino acids. Germline CDR1 reads SGHTA; CDR2 reads FQGNSA. The CDR3 nucleotides read TGTGCCAGCAGCTTAGGGCAGGGCTCGGGACGGAAACTGTTTTTT. It specifies CASSLGQGSGRKLFF.

This clonotype was seen at least ten times. The genes are TRBV7-2 and TRBJ1-5, with D perhaps matching TRBD1 (5 bases). V was pared by 5 bases and J by 4 bases, with 18 bases between. The germline V gene has CDR1 SGHTA and CDR2 FQGNSA. The CDR3 contains 16 residues. The CDR3 coding sequence is TGTGCCAGCAGCCGGATGGGGCAGGGAGGGAATCAGCCCCAGCATTTT. Residues: CASSRMGQGGNQPQHF.

In nucleotides, the CDR3 is TGTGCCAGCAGCCGGGACAGGGTGGCTACAGATACGCAGTATTTT. Its protein is CASSRDRVATDTQYF. This sequence joins TRBV7-8 and TRBJ2-3; 9 bases are shared with TRBD1. CDR1 is SGHVS and CDR2 is FQNEAQ in the germline V gene. V trimming: 5 bases; J trimming: 3 bases; junction bases outside the gene matches: 6. This CDR3 spans 15 amino acids.

This clonotype was detected only a few times. The V and J genes are TRBV2 and TRBJ1-1, with a weak D call TRBD1 (5 bases). Trimming took off 6 bases at V and 4 bases at J, with 18 bases between the two ends. CDR3 length: 15 amino acids. Germline CDR1 is SNHLY and CDR2 is FYNNEI. Here the CDR3 DNA reads TGTGCCAGCAGCCCCCGCGTGGGGGAGAGCACTGAAGCTTTCTTT. The encoded protein is CASSPRVGESTEAFF.

The chain links TRBV2 to TRBJ1-1; D unclear. The CDR3 is 13 amino acids. Germline V lookup: CDR1 SNHLY, CDR2 FYNNEI. The V and J ends lost 6 bases and 10 bases respectively, with 18 bases between them. CDR3 DNA sequence: TGTGCCAGCAGCCCTCCCCCACTTGGGAGAGCTTTCTTT. It is translated as CASSPPPLGRAFF.

This sequence joins TRBV13 and TRBJ2-1; TRBD2 matches 7 bases. Germline CDR1 reads PRHDT; CDR2 reads FYEKMQ (reference sequence). CDR3 length: 16 amino acids. The ends lost 5 bases at V and 5 bases at J; junction bases unmatched: 12. The chain's CDR3 is CASSPRGERGHNEQFF. DNA of the CDR3: TGTGCCAGCAGCCCCCGGGGGGAGCGGGGACACAATGAGCAGTTCTTC. Variable domain in full (rest from reference TRBV13 and TRBJ2-1): AAGVIQSPRHLIKEKRETATLKCYPIPRHDTVYWYQQGPGQDPQFLISFYEKMQSDKGSIPDRFSAQQFSDYHSELNMSSLELGDSALYFCASSPRGERGHNEQFFGPGTRLTVL.

The chain has TRBV4-2 and TRBJ1-2; TRBD1 might be the D (5 bases). Germline V gene sequence: CDR1 LGHNA, CDR2 YNFKEQ. Trimming took 0 bases from V and 4 from J, leaving 12 bases between them. The CDR3 covers 15 residues. Here the CDR3 DNA reads TGTGCCAGCAGCCAAGAATCTCAGGGAGGCTATGGCTACACCTTC. It codes for CASSQESQGGYGYTF.

This clonotype was picked up a small number of times. J is TRBJ2-3 and V is TRBV29-1, with 12 bases fitting TRBD1. The CDR3 covers 15 residues. V lost 7 bases to trimming and J lost 4 bases; unmatched junction nucleotides: 9. Germline V CDR1 and CDR2: SQVTM, ANQGSEA. The CDR3 is CSARTGQGASDTQYF. The CDR3 bases are TGCAGCGCGCGAACGGGACAGGGGGCATCAGATACGCAGTATTTT.

The chain employs TRBV5-5 and TRBJ2-5; D gene ambiguous. Germline lookup yields CDR1 SGHKS and CDR2 YYEKEE (reference sequence). The CDR3 runs to 16 residues. The V end lost 1 base, the J end lost 2 bases, and 15 bases lay between the germline ends. For the CDR3, the DNA is TGTGCCAGCAGCTTGATTCAAGGGCCTCTTCAAGAGACCCAGTACTTC. This sequence encodes CASSLIQGPLQETQYF. Together with reference TRBV5-5 and TRBJ2-5, the CDR3 gives the full variable domain: DAGVTQSPTHLIKTRGQQVTLRCSPISGHKSVSWYQQVLGQGPQFIFQYYEKEERGRGNFPDRFSARQFPNYSSELNVNALLLGDSALYLCASSLIQGPLQETQYFGPGTRLLVL.

In this sample, this clonotype turned up a few times. The CDR3 sequence: CSAGVGTF. CDR3 sequence (DNA): TGCAGTGCTGGCGTCGGCACCTTC. The rearrangement joins TRBV20-1 to TRBJ1-2; D gene uncertain. Germline V gene sequence: CDR1 DFQATT, CDR2 SNEGSKA (reference sequence). This CDR3 has 8 amino acids. V was trimmed by 5 bases and J by 13 bases, leaving 8 bases between them.

Only a few counts were recorded for this clonotype. The chain uses TRBV4-1 and TRBJ2-4, with D perhaps matching TRBD2 (7 bases). The CDR3 spans 20 residues. V dropped 0 bases and J dropped 0 bases, with 21 bases sitting between them. Per the germline V gene, CDR1 is MGHRA and CDR2 is YSYEKL. The CDR3: CASSQDFGQWGGLAKNIQYF. The CDR3 DNA reads as TGCGCCAGCAGCCAAGATTTCGGTCAGTGGGGGGGCCTAGCCAAAAACATTCAGTACTTC.

The genes are TRBV6-6 and TRBJ2-7, with D perhaps TRBD1 or TRBD2 (6 bases each). Germline CDR1 and CDR2: MNHNY and SVGAGI (reference sequence). Trimming took 8 bases from V and 2 from J, leaving 16 bases between them. The CDR3 contains 14 residues. CDR3 coding DNA: TGTGCCAGCGCCCTAGGGGGGCGAGCCTACGAGCAGTACTTC. This translates into CASALGGRAYEQYF.

This clonotype was counted a few times. The chain has TRBV4-1 and TRBJ2-2, with TRBD2 identical over 9 bases. V trimming: 3 bases; J trimming: 3 bases; junction bases outside the gene matches: 8. CDR1 and CDR2 (germline): MGHRA, YSYEKL. The CDR3 consists of 17 residues. CDR3 DNA: TGCGCCAGCAGCCATCGACGGGCTAGCGGGGACACCGGGGAGCTGTTTTTT. This sequence encodes CASSHRRASGDTGELFF.

The table lists this clonotype with a few counts. The rearrangement uses TRBV30 and TRBJ1-6, with unresolved D. V lost 0 bases and J lost 8, with 11 bases in between. This CDR3 has 14 residues. In germline, CDR1 is GTSNPN, CDR2 SVGIG (reference sequence). The CDR3 is CAWSVLLGDSPLHF. CDR3 DNA: TGTGCCTGGAGTGTACTTCTGGGAGATTCACCCCTCCACTTT.

This clonotype was recorded at least ten times. The chain joins TRBV5-1 to TRBJ2-5; no clear D gene. The V and J ends lost 4 bases and 4 bases respectively, with 14 bases between them. Germline assignment: CDR1 SGHRS and CDR2 YFSETQ. This CDR3 is built from 14 residues. The CDR3 sequence is CASSPRTPRETQYF. The CDR3 nucleotides read TGCGCCAGCAGCCCCAGGACCCCCAGAGAGACCCAGTACTTC.